A single sample is the source of the 19 T cell receptor beta chains below, sequenced in a study of T cells in Graves' hyperthyroidism and ophthalmopathy. RNA transcripts provided the source from which TCR beta CDR3 regions were amplified. TCR CDR3 regions were first amplified by RT-PCR with HTBI primers. TCRdb analysed the multiplex PCR reads with MiXCR anew, one entry per CDR3 protein. The sample consists of more than 500,000 distinct CDR3 sequences, 15% to 20% of them appearing once. The sample taken for sequencing was blood. These receptor sequences come from a woman aged 25-40 years with Graves' hyperthyroidism.

Many counts were recorded for this clonotype. The chain combines TRBV13 with TRBJ2-1; 14 bases fit TRBD2. V trimming: 4 bases; J trimming: 8 bases; junction bases outside the gene matches: 13. Per germline, CDR1 PRHDT and CDR2 FYEKMQ (reference sequence). The CDR3 has 18 amino acids. The CDR3 DNA reads as TGTGCCAGCAGCTCCCGACTAGCGGGAGGGCTAGTTCGGGATGAGCAGTTCTTC. Residues: CASSSRLAGGLVRDEQFF.

The V gene is TRBV6-2 or TRBV6-3, the J gene TRBJ2-2; 12 bases match TRBD2. The V gene's germline CDR1 is MNHEY and CDR2 SVGEGT. Losses at the gene ends were 5 bases for V and 7 bases for J; bases not matched to a gene: 5. This CDR3 has 15 amino acids. The CDR3 here is CASSPSGRAHGELFF. DNA of the CDR3: TGTGCCAGCAGTCCTAGCGGGAGGGCCCACGGGGAGCTGTTTTTT.

In its sample, this clonotype was seen many times. The genes are TRBV7-2 and TRBJ2-3, with D possibly matching TRBD1 (5 bases). Germline CDR1 and CDR2: SGHTA and FQGNSA. This CDR3 has 14 amino acids. Trimming took off 3 bases at V and 3 bases at J, with 10 bases between the two ends. The CDR3 here is CASSLLQGTDTQYF. CDR3 coding DNA: TGTGCCAGCAGCTTGTTGCAGGGAACAGATACGCAGTATTTT.

Ten or more counts support this clonotype. This chain joins TRBV28 and TRBJ1-5; D is possibly TRBD1 (5 bases). Per germline, CDR1 MDHEN and CDR2 SYDVKM. The CDR3 runs 16 residues. Between the trimmed V and J ends, which lost 7 bases and 6 bases, there was a span of 22 bases. The CDR3 region is CASTKKALKGFQPQHF. In nucleotides, the CDR3 is TGTGCCAGCACCAAGAAAGCCCTAAAGGGGTTTCAGCCCCAGCATTTT.

This clonotype was counted many times. V and J are TRBV30 and TRBJ1-5, with TRBD1 identical over 7 bases. In germline, CDR1 is GTSNPN, CDR2 SVGIG (reference sequence). The CDR3 consists of 16 residues. The trim removed 1 base at V and 7 bases at J, leaving 13 bases unmatched. The CDR3 reads CAWSGPGQSSTQPQHF. The CDR3 coding sequence is TGTGCCTGGAGTGGACCGGGACAGTCCAGTACCCAGCCCCAGCATTTT.

This clonotype was detected ten times or more. The chain employs TRBV27 and TRBJ2-7, with D perhaps matching TRBD2 (5 bases). Germline assignment: CDR1 MNHEY and CDR2 SMNVEV (reference sequence). V lost 6 bases, J lost 0 bases, and 15 bases lay in between. The CDR3 spans 15 residues. CDR3 sequence (DNA): TGTGCCAGCAGCCCAGGACTGATGAGCTCCTACGAGCAGTACTTC. It specifies CASSPGLMSSYEQYF.

There are a few counts of this clonotype. The rearrangement links TRBV6-5 to TRBJ2-7; D may be TRBD2 (5 bases). The CDR3 extends over 18 amino acids. Trimming stripped 2 bases from V and 0 bases from J, with 20 bases between. Germline V lookup: CDR1 MNHEY, CDR2 SVGAGI. The CDR3 DNA follows: TGTGCCAGCAGTTACCTTTTCCCAGCGGCATCAAGCTCCTACGAGCAGTACTTC. Translating gives CASSYLFPAASSSYEQYF.

This clonotype was observed a handful of times. This chain connects TRBV5-1 to TRBJ2-2; 11 positions match TRBD2. Germline V gives CDR1 SGHRS, CDR2 YFSETQ. The CDR3 has 16 residues. The J segment lost 3 bases and the V segment lost 3 bases, leaving 4 bases of the junction unmatched. CDR3 region: CASSSIAGGDTGELFF. The CDR3 DNA sequence: TGCGCCAGCAGCTCGATAGCGGGAGGGGACACCGGGGAGCTGTTTTTT.

At least ten counts were recorded for this clonotype. The chain carries TRBV28 and TRBJ1-6; a possible D gene is TRBD1 (6 bases). The germline gives CDR1 MDHEN, CDR2 SYDVKM. Trimming pared 6 bases from V and 14 bases from J, leaving 26 bases between. The CDR3 is 16 amino acids. CDR3 sequence reads: CASSLRPASRGGSLHF. The CDR3 nucleotides are TGTGCCAGCAGCCTCCGCCCTGCATCGAGGGGGGGGTCCCTCCACTTT.

V usage is TRBV3-1 and J usage is TRBJ1-1; 7 bases are a match to TRBD1. This CDR3 is 17 amino acids long. CDR1 and CDR2 (germline): LGHDT, YNNKEL (reference sequence). V was clipped by 0 bases and J by 5 bases; unmatched bases: 12. The CDR3, as DNA: TGTGCCAGCAGCCAAGATAAATCGAGCCAGGGGGGAACTGAAGCTTTCTTT. Translating gives CASSQDKSSQGGTEAFF.

In regard to this clonotype: The junction departs from the called germline gene at one end, perhaps through a read error. This CDR3 reads CASFSGGAYSNQPQHF. The CDR3, as DNA: TGTGCCAGCTTTTCCGGGGGGGCCTATAGCAATCAGCCCCAACATTTT. The rearrangement joins TRBV7-8 to TRBJ1-5; maybe TRBD1 (6 bases). Per germline, CDR1 SGHVS and CDR2 FQNEAQ. There are 16 residues in the CDR3.

This clonotype came up many times. The V gene is TRBV12-3 or TRBV12-4, the J gene TRBJ2-5; D might be TRBD2 (5 bases). V dropped 3 bases and J dropped 4 bases, with 9 bases sitting between them. This CDR3 has 13 residues. In nucleotides, the CDR3 is TGTGCCAGCAGTTTCGTAGAGGGAGAGACCCAGTACTTC. The encoded protein is CASSFVEGETQYF.

The rearrangement links TRBV25-1 to TRBJ2-3; a weak D match, TRBD2 (7 bases). Germline assignment: CDR1 MGHDK and CDR2 SYGVNS. This CDR3 comprises 16 residues. V dropped 6 bases and J dropped 5 bases, with 21 bases sitting between them. This CDR3 reads CASSPNRGAQGDTQYF. CDR3 DNA sequence: TGTGCCAGCAGCCCTAATCGGGGGGCGCAGGGAGATACGCAGTATTTT.

Only a few counts were recorded for this clonotype. The gene calls are TRBV19 and TRBJ1-6, with D possibly being TRBD1 (6 bases). The ends were cut back, 11 bases at V and 7 bases at J, with 18 bases in the middle. Germline CDR1 LNHDA, CDR2 SQIVND (reference sequence). The CDR3 has 14 amino acids. The CDR3 loop is CAGRGAALNSPLHF. CDR3 DNA: TGTGCCGGCCGGGGGGCAGCATTAAATTCACCCCTCCACTTT.

This clonotype appeared a few times. The rearrangement uses TRBV6-2 or TRBV6-3 and TRBJ1-2; no reliable D call. CDR1 is MNHEY and CDR2 is SVGEGT in the germline V gene. The CDR3 covers 14 residues. V gave up 0 bases and J gave up 8 bases, with 13 bases separating them. The chain's CDR3 is CASSYSGRKGGYTF. DNA of the CDR3: TGTGCCAGCAGTTACTCAGGGAGGAAGGGCGGCTACACCTTC.

This chain uses TRBV20-1 with TRBJ1-1, with D tentatively TRBD1 (5 bases). Germline values: CDR1 DFQATT, CDR2 SNEGSKA (reference sequence). This CDR3 region has 13 residues. Trimming removed 6 bases at V and 2 bases at J, with 13 bases between. Written as DNA, the CDR3 is TGCAGTGCAAACAAGGGGATTAACACTGAAGCTTTCTTT. This sequence encodes CSANKGINTEAFF.

This chain uses TRBV6-1 with TRBJ1-3; D is uncertain. The CDR3 consists of 15 residues. Germline values: CDR1 MNHNS, CDR2 SASEGT. The V and J ends lost 5 bases and 0 bases respectively, with 11 bases between them. The chain's CDR3 is CASSLGRTSGNTIYF. The CDR3 DNA reads as TGTGCCAGCAGTTTGGGCAGGACCTCTGGAAACACCATATATTTT.

Only a few counts were recorded for this clonotype. The chain uses TRBV18 and TRBJ1-1; a possible D gene is TRBD1 (6 bases). V was trimmed by 4 bases and J by 2 bases, leaving 11 bases between them. CDR3 length: 14 amino acids. CDR1 is KGHSH and CDR2 is LQKENI in the germline V gene. The CDR3 protein is CASSHDRSNTEAFF. Written as DNA, the CDR3 is TGTGCCAGCTCACACGACAGGTCTAACACTGAAGCTTTCTTT.

This clonotype was detected ten times or more. V and J are TRBV27 and TRBJ2-7, with 7 nucleotides matching TRBD1. V was clipped by 2 bases and J by 3 bases; unmatched bases: 7. There are 15 residues in the CDR3. In germline, CDR1 is MNHEY, CDR2 SMNVEV (reference sequence). This CDR3 reads CASSLGPGTDYEQYF. CDR3 in DNA: TGTGCCAGCAGTTTAGGCCCCGGGACAGACTACGAGCAGTACTTC.